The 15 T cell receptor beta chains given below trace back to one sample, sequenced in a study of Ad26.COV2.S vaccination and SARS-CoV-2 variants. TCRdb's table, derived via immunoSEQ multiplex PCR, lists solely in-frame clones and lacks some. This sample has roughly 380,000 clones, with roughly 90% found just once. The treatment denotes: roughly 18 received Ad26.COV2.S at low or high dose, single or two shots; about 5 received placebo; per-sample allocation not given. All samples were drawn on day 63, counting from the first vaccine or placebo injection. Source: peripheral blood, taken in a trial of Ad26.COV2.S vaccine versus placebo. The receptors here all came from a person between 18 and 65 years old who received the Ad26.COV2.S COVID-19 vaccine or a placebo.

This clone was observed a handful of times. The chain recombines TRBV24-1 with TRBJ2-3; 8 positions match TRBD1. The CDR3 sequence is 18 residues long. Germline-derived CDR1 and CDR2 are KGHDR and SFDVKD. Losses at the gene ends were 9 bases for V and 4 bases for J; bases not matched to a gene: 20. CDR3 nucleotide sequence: TGTGCCACCCAATCACCGGGACAGGTTTTGGAGAGCCCAGATACGCAGTATTTT. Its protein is CATQSPGQVLESPDTQYF.

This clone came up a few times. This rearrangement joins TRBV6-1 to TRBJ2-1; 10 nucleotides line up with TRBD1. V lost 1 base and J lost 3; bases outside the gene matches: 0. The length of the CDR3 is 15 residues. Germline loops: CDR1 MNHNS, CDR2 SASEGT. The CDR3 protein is CASSEGTGGYNEQFF. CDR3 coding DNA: TGTGCCAGCAGTGAAGGGACAGGGGGCTACAATGAGCAGTTCTTC.

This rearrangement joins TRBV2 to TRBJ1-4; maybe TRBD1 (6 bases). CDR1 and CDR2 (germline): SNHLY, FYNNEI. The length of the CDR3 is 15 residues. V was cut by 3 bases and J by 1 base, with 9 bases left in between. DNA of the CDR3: TGTGCCAGCAGTGAGCAGGGGTTAACTAATGAAAAACTGTTTTTT. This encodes CASSEQGLTNEKLFF.

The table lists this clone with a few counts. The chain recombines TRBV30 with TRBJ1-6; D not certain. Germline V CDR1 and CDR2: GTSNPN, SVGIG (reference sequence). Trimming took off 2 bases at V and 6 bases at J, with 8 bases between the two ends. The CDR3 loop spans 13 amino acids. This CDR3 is CAWSRDTNSPLHF. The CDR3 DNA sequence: TGTGCCTGGAGTCGAGACACTAATTCACCCCTCCACTTT.

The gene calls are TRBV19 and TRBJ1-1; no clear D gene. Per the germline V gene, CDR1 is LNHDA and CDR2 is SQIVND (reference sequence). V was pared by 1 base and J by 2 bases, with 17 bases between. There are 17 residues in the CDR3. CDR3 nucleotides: TGTGCCAGTAGTATAGCTCCCTACGGGGATGAAAACACTGAAGCTTTCTTT. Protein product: CASSIAPYGDENTEAFF.

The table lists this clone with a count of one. CDR3 sequence: CASTIVDSYNEQFF. CDR3 nucleotides: TGTGCCAGCACCATCGTCGACAGTTACAATGAGCAGTTCTTC. The chain couples TRBV5-6 to TRBJ2-1; tentatively, D is TRBD1 (5 bases). The germline CDR1 and CDR2 sequences are SGHDT and YYEEEE. CDR3 length equals 14 residues. V was pared by 6 bases and J by 4 bases, with 14 bases between.

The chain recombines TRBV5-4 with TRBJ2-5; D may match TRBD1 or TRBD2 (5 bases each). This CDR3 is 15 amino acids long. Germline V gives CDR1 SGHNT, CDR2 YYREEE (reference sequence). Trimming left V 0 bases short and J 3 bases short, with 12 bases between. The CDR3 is CASSLGQGAEETQYF. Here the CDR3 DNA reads TGTGCCAGCAGCTTGGGGCAGGGAGCAGAAGAGACCCAGTACTTC.

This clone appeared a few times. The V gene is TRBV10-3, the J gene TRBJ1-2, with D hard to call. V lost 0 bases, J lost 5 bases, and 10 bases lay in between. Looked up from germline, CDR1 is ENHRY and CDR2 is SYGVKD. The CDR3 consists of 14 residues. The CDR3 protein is CAISESFQSYGYTF. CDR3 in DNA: TGTGCCATCAGTGAGTCCTTCCAGTCTTATGGCTACACCTTC.

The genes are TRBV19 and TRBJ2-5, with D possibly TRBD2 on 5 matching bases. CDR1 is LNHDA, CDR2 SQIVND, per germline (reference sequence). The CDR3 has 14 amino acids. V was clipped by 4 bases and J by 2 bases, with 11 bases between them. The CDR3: CASSKGLDQETQYF. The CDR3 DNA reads TGTGCCAGTAGTAAAGGACTTGATCAAGAGACCCAGTACTTC.

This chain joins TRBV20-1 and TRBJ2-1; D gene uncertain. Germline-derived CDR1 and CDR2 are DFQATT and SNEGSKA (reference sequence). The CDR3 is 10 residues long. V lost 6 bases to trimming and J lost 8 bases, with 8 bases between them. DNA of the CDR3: TGCAGTGCCCGGGTCGATGAGCAGTTCTTC. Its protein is CSARVDEQFF.

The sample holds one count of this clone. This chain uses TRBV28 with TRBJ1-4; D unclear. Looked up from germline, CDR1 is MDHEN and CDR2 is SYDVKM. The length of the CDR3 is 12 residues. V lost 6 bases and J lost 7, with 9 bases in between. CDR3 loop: CASSEDPEKLFF. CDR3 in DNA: TGTGCCAGCAGCGAAGACCCTGAAAAACTGTTTTTT. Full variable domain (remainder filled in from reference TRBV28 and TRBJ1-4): DVKVTQSSRYLVKRTGEKVFLECVQDMDHENMFWYRQDPGLGLRLIYFSYDVKMKEKGDIPEGYSVSREKKERFSLILESASTNQTSMYLCASSEDPEKLFFGSGTQLSVL.

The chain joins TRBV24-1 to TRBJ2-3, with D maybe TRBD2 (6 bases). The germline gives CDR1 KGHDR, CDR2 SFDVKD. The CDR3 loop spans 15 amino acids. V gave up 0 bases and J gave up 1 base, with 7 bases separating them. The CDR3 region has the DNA TGTGCCACCAGTGATTTGCCGGGGGGCACAGATACGCAGTATTTT. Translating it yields CATSDLPGGTDTQYF.

The CDR3, as DNA: TGTGCCAGCACATTTGGGCGGGGCACCGGGGAGCTGTTTTTT. Its protein is CASTFGRGTGELFF. The rearrangement links TRBV13 to TRBJ2-2; maybe TRBD2 (6 bases). V was trimmed by 7 bases and J by 4 bases, leaving 13 bases between them. The CDR3 is made up of 14 amino acids. CDR1 is PRHDT and CDR2 is FYEKMQ in the germline V gene (reference sequence).

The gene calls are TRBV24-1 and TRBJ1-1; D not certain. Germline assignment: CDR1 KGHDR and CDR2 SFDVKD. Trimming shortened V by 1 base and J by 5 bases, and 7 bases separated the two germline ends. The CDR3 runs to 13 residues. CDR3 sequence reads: CATSDFARTEAFF. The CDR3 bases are TGTGCCACCAGTGATTTTGCGAGGACTGAAGCTTTCTTT.

The CDR3 spells CAWGVTGNSGYTF. In nucleotides, the CDR3 is TGTGCCTGGGGCGTGACAGGGAATAGTGGCTACACCTTC. The V call is TRBV30, the J call TRBJ1-2; 7 nucleotides line up with TRBD1. The V and J ends lost 5 bases and 7 bases, in that order; junction bases with no gene match: 10. Germline loops: CDR1 GTSNPN, CDR2 SVGIG (reference sequence). This CDR3 has 13 residues.